This TCR beta chain comes out of a study of T cell repertoires in cytomegalovirus infection. The overall study: Public TCR beta signatures provided an indication of both CMV infection and a matching HLA type.

V gave up 0 bases and J gave up 5 bases; unmatched junction bases: 3. Germline CDR1 SGDLS, CDR2 YYNGEE. The CDR3 totals 15 residues. General study findings and limits: Dominating the ex vivo response were HLA-C-restricted CMV-specific TCR beta clonotypes. Based on cumulative public TCR beta family frequency, carriers of CMV plus the relevant HLA were identified.

As concerns this clonotype: Its specificity is unknown.

TCRdb re-called the reads through MiXCR, storing one row per CDR3 protein. Of about 490,000 distinct CDR3 sequences listed, about 10% are singletons. The rearrangement uses TRBV9 and TRBJ2-7; 12 bases line up with TRBD1. The sample was PBMCs. The TCR sequence derives from a human donor in good health (CMV status not recorded). Some clones in this sample may be carry-over from other donors' samples. CDR3 sequence: CASSVEGTGGNEQYF. The CDR3, as DNA: TGTGCCAGCAGCGTAGAGGGGACAGGGGGCAACGAGCAGTACTTC. Based on the CDR3 plus reference TRBV9 and TRBJ2-7, the full variable domain is DSGVTQTPKHLITATGQRVTLRCSPRSGDLSVYWYQQSLDQGLQFLIQYYNGEERAKGNILERFSAQQFPDLHSELNLSSLELGDSALYFCASSVEGTGGNEQYFGPGTRLTVT.